Sequencing of this T cell receptor beta chain was carried out in a study of cytomegalovirus exposure and HLA in healthy donors. Overall study findings and caveats: Per published accounts, TCR beta sequences correctly predicted the HLA-A and HLA-B alleles of most subjects. Later on, analysis showed that most CMV-associated TCR beta chains appeared to be HLA-restricted.

V dropped 4 bases and J dropped 1; count of bases not matched to a gene: 6. CDR3 length equals 16 residues. Germline V lookup: CDR1 LGHNA, CDR2 YNFKEQ. PCR used 60 Vbeta primers and 13 Jbeta primers. Assay: immunoSEQ multiplex PCR; the TCRdb copy retains only in-frame clones and omits some. The sample shows approximately 84,000 clones, over 70% of them seen only once. To note about this clone: Its antigen is not known.

The gene calls are TRBV4-2 and TRBJ2-5, with 10 bases aligning to TRBD2. Sequenced input: PBMCs. The sequence derives from a man between 35 and 55 years old in good health and CMV-seropositive. This CDR3 is CASSLGLAAIQETQYF. CDR3 coding DNA: TGTGCCAGCAGCCTCGGACTAGCGGCGATCCAAGAGACCCAGTACTTC.